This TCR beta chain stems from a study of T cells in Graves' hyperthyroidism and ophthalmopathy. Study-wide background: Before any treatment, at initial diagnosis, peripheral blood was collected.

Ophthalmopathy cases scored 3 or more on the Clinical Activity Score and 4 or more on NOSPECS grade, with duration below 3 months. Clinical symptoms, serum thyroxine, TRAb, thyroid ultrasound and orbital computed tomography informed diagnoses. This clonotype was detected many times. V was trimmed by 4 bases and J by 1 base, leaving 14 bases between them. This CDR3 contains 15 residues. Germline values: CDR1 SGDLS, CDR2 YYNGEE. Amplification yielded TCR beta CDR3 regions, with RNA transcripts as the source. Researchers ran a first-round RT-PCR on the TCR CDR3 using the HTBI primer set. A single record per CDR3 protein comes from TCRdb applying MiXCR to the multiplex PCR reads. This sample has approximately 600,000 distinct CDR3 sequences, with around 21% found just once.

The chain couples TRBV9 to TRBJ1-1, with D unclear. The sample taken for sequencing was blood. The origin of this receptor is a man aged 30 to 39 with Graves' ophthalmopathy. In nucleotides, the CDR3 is TGTGCCAGCAGCTCCGCAAACGTGCAGAACACTGAAGCTTTCTTT. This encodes CASSSANVQNTEAFF. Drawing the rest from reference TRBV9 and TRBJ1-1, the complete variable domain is DSGVTQTPKHLITATGQRVTLRCSPRSGDLSVYWYQQSLDQGLQFLIQYYNGEERAKGNILERFSAQQFPDLHSELNLSSLELGDSALYFCASSSANVQNTEAFFGQGTRLTVV.